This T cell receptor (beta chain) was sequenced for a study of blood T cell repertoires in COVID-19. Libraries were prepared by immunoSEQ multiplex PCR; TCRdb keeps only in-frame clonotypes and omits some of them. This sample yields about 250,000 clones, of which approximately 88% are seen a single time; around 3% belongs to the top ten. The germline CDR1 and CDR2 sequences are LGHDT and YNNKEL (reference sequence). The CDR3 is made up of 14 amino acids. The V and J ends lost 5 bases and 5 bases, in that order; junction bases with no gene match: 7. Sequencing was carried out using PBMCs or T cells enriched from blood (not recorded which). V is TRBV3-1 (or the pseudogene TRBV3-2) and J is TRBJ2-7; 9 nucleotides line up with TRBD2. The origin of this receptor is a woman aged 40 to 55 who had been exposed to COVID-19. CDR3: CASSMGLANNEQYF. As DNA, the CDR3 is TGTGCCAGCAGCATGGGACTAGCTAATAACGAGCAGTACTTC.